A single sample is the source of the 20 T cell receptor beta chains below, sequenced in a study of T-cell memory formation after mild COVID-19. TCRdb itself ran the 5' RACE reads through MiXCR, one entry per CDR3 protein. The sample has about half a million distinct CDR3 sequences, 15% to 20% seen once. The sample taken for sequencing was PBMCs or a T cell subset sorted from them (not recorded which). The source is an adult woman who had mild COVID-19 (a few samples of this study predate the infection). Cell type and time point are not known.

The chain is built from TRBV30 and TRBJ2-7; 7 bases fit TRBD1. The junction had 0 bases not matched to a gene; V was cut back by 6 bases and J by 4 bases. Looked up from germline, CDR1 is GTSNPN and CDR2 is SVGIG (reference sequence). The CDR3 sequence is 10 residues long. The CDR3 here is CACRGYEQYF. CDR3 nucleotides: TGTGCCTGCAGGGGGTACGAGCAGTACTTC.

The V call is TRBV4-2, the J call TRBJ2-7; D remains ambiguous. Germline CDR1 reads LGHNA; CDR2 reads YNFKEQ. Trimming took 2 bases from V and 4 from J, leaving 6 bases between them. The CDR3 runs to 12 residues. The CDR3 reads CASSQYNYEQYF. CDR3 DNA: TGTGCCAGCAGCCAATACAATTACGAGCAGTACTTC.

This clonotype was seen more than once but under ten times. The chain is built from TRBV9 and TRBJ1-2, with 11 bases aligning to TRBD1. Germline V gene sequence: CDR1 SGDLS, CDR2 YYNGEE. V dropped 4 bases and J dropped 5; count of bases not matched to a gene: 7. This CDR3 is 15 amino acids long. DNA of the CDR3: TGTGCCAGCAGCCAAGGGACAGGGGGGCAGTATGGCTACACCTTC. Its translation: CASSQGTGGQYGYTF.

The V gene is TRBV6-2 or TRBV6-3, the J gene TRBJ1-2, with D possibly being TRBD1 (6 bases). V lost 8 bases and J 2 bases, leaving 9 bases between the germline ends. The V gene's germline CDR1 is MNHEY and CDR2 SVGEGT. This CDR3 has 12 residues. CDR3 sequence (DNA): TGTGCCAGCCTGGACAGCAACTATGGCTACACCTTC. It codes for CASLDSNYGYTF.

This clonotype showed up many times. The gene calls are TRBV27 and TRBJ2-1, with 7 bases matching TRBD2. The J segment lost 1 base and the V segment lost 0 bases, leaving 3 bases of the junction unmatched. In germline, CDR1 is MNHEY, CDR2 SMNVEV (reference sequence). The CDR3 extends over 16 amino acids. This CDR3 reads CASSLSWGGSYNEQFF. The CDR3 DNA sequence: TGTGCCAGCAGTTTATCGTGGGGGGGGTCCTACAATGAGCAGTTCTTC.

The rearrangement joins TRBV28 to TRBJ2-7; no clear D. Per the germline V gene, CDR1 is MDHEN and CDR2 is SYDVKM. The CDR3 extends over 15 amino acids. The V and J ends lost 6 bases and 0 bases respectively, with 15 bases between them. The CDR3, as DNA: TGTGCCAGCAGCCTCGCACGGCCACCCTCCTACGAGCAGTACTTC. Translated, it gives CASSLARPPSYEQYF.

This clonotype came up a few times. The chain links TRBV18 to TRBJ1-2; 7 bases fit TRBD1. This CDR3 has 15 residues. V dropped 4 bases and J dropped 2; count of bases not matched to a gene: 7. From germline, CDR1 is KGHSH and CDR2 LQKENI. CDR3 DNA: TGTGCCAGCTCACGAAGTCGACAGGGCAACTATGGCTACACCTTC. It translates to CASSRSRQGNYGYTF.

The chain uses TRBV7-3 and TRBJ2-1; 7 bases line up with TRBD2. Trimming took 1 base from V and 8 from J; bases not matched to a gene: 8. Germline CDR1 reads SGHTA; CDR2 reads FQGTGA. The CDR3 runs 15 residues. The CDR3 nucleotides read TGTGCCAGCAGCTTAATGGCGGGGGACTATGATGAGCAGTTCTTC. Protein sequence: CASSLMAGDYDEQFF.

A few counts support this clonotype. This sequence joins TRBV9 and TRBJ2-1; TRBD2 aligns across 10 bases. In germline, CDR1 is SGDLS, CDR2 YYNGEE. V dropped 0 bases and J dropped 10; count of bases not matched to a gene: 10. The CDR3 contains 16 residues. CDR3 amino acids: CASSVGLAGGPGEQFF. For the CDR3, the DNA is TGTGCCAGCAGCGTAGGGTTAGCGGGGGGTCCGGGGGAGCAGTTCTTC.

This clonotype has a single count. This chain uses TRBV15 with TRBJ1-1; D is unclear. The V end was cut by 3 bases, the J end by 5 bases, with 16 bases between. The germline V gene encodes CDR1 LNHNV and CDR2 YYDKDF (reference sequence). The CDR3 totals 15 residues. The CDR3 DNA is TGTGCCACCAGCAGGGCTCGGGAGGTAGGGACTGAAGCTTTCTTT. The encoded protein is CATSRAREVGTEAFF. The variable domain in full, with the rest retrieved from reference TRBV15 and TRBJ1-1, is DAMVIQNPRYQVTQFGKPVTLSCSQTLNHNVMYWYQQKSSQAPKLLFHYYDKDFNNEADTPDNFQSRRPNTSFCFLDIRSPGLGDTAMYLCATSRAREVGTEAFFGQGTRLTVV.

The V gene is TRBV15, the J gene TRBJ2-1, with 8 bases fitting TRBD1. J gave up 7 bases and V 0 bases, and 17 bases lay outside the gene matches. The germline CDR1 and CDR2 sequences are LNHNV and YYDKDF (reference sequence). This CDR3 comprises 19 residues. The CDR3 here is CATSRDPSQGAAFRNEQFF. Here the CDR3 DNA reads TGTGCCACCAGCAGAGATCCCAGCCAGGGGGCTGCTTTTAGGAATGAGCAGTTCTTC.

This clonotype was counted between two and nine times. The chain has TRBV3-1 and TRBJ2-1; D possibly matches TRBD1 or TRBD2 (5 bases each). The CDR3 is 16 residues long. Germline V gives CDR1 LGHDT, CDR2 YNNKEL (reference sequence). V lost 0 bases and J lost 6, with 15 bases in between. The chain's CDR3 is CASSQDGAHAGNEQFF. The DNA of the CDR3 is TGTGCCAGCAGCCAAGATGGGGCCCACGCGGGCAATGAGCAGTTCTTC.

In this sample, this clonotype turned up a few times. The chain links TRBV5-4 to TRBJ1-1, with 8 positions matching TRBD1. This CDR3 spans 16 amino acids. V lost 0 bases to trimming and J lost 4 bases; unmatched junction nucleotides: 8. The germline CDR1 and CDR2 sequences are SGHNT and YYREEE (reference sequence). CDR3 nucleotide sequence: TGTGCCAGCAGCTTGGAGGCGGACAGGGAGGCCACTGAAGCTTTCTTT. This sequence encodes CASSLEADREATEAFF.

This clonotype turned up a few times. DNA for the CDR3: TGCGCCAGCAGCCAATATACTTCGGATTACACAGATACGCAGTATTTT. Translating it yields CASSQYTSDYTDTQYF. V gene TRBV4-1 combines with J gene TRBJ2-3, with unresolved D. V was cut by 2 bases and J by 2 bases, with 14 bases left in between. The CDR3 extends over 16 amino acids. The V gene's germline CDR1 is MGHRA and CDR2 YSYEKL.

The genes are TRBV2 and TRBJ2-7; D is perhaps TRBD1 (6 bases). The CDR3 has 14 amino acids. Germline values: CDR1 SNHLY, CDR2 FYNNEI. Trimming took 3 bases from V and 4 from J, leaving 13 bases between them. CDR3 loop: CASSDLRGLYEQYF. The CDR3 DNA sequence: TGTGCCAGCAGTGATCTCAGGGGTCTTTACGAGCAGTACTTC.

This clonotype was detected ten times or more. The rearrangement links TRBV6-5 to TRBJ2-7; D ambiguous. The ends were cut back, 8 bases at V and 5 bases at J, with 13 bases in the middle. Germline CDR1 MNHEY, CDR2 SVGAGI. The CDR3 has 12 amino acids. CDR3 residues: CASSRTGDEQYF. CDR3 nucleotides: TGTGCCAGCTCGAGGACGGGCGACGAGCAGTACTTC.

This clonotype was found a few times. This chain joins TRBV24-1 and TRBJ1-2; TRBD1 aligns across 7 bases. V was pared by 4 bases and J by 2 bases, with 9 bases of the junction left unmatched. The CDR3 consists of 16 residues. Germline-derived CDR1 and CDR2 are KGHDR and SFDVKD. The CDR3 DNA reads TGTGCCACCAGTGAGCCGATAGCAGGGGGGAACTATGGCTACACCTTC. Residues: CATSEPIAGGNYGYTF.

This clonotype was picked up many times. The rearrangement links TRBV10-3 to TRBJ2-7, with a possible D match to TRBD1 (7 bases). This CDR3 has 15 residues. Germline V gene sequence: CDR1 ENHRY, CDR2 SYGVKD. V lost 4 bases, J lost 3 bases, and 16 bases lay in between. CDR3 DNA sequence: TGTGCCATCAGTGGTGGAGGGGGACAGAACTACGAGCAGTACTTC. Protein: CAISGGGGQNYEQYF.

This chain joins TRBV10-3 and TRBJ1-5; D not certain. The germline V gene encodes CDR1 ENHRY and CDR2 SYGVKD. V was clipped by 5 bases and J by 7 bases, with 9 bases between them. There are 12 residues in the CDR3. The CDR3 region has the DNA TGTGCCATCAGTAAACCTCAGCAGCCCCAGCATTTT. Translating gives CAISKPQQPQHF.

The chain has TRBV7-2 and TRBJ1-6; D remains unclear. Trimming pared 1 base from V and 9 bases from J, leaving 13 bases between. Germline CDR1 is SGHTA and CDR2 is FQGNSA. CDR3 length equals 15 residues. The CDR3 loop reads CASSLGPVTGSPLHF. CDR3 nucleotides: TGTGCCAGCAGCTTAGGCCCAGTCACGGGTTCACCCCTCCACTTT.